This T cell receptor beta chain was retrieved from a study of CXCR3-negative and CXCR3-positive naive CD8 T cells. Study summary: Each library held about 1.5 +/- 0.3 million TRB reads, 130 million to 150 million in total. Study results and caveats: For CXCR3-positive naive cells, TRB CDR3s were more hydrophobic than those of CXCR3-negative naive cells. Memory cells diverged, while naive CXCR3-positive and CXCR3-negative cells had similar TRBV-TRBJ usage.

Germline CDR1 MGHRA, CDR2 YSYEKL. This CDR3 spans 16 amino acids. The TRB cDNA libraries were prepared by 5' RACE with UMI labels. TCRdb reprocessed the 5' RACE reads; each CDR3 protein has one entry and no DNA is given. The clone table shows approximately 100,000 distinct CDR3 sequences, with the ten largest holding approximately 0.4%. In the case of this clonotype: Its antigen is as yet unknown.

This receptor was obtained from a human donor in good health. Some clones in this sample may be carry-over from other donors' samples. The rearrangement joins TRBV4-1 to TRBJ2-1; TCRdb designates TRBD1, a call that cannot be tested without DNA. Sequences were obtained from naive CXCR3+ CD8+ T cells from blood. Subset defined: CD45RO-CCR7+CD27+CD95- naive CD8+ T cells expressing CXCR3 (TNR3+). CDR3 loop: CASSPTGAQTINEQFF.